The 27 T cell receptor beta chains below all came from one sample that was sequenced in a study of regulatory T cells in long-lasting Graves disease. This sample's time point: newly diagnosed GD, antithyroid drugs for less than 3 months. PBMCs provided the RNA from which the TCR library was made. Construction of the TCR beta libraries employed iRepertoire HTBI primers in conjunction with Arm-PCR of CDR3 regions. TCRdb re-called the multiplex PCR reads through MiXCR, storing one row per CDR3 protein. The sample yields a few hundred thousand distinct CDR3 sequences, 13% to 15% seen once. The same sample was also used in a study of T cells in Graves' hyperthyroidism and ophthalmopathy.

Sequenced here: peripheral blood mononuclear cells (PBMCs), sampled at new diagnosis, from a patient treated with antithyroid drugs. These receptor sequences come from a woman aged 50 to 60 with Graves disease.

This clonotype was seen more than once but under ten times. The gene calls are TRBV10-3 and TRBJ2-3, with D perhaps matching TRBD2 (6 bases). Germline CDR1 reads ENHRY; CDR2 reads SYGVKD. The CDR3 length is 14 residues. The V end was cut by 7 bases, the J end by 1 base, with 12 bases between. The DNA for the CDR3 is TGTGCCATCATGGGGGGAGGCGGCACAGATACGCAGTATTTT. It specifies CAIMGGGGTDTQYF.

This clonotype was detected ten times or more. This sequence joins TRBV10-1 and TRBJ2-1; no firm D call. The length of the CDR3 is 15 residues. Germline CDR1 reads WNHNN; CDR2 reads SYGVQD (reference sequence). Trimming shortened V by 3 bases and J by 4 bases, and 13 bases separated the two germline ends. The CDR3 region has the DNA TGCGCCAGCAGTGAAACCTTAGATGGTTACAATGAGCAGTTCTTC. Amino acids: CASSETLDGYNEQFF.

The CDR3, as DNA: TGTGCCAGCAGTGCGGGGATCTACGAGCAGTACTTC. It encodes CASSAGIYEQYF. V gene TRBV6-2 or TRBV6-3 combines with J gene TRBJ2-7; the D gene is possibly TRBD2 (6 bases). Germline-derived CDR1 and CDR2 are MNHEY and SVGEGT. CDR3 length: 12 amino acids. Trimming removed 5 bases from V and 3 bases from J, with 8 bases in between.

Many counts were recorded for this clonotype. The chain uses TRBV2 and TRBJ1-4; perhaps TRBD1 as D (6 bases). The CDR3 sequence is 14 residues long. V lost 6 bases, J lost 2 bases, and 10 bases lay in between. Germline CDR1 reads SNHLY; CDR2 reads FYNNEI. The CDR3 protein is CASSNRVTNEKLFF. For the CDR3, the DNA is TGTGCCAGCAGCAACAGGGTGACTAATGAAAAACTGTTTTTT.

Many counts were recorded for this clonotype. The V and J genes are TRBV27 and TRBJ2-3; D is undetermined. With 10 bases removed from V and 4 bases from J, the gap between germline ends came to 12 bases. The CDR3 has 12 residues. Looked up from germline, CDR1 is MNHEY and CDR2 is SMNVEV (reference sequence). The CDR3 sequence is CATTTGADTQYF. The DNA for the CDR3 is TGTGCCACTACGACCGGCGCAGATACGCAGTATTTT.

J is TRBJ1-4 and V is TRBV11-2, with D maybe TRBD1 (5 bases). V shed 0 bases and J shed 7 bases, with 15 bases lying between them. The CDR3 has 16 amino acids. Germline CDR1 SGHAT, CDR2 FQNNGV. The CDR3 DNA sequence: TGTGCCAGCAGCTTAGATCCGGGGAGAGGGGTTGAAAAACTGTTTTTT. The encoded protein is CASSLDPGRGVEKLFF.

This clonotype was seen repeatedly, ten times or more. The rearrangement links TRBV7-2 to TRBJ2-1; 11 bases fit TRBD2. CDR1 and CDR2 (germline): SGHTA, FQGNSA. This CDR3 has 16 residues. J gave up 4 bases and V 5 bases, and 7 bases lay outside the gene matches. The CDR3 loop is CASSASGTSGYNEQFF. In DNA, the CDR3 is TGTGCCAGCAGCGCGTCCGGGACTAGCGGTTACAATGAGCAGTTCTTC.

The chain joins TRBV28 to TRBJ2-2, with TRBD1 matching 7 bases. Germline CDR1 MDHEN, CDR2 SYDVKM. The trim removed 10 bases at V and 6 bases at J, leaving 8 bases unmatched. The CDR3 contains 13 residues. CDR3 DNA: TGTGCCAACAAAGACAGGGTTTCCGGGGAGCTGTTTTTT. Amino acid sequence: CANKDRVSGELFF.

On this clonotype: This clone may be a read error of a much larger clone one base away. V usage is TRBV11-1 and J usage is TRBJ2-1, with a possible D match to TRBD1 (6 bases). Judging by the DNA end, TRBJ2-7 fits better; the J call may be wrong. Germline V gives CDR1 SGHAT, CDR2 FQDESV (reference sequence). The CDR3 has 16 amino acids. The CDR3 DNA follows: TGTGCCAGCAAACGAGGACAGTCCAGCTCCTACAATGAGCAGTACTTC. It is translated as CASKRGQSSSYNEQYF.

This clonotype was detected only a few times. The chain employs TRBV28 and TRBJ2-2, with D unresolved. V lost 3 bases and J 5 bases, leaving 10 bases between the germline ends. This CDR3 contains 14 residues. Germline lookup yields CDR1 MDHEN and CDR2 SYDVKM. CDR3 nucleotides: TGTGCCAGCAGTTTTGGCAAGGAGACCGGGGAGCTGTTTTTT. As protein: CASSFGKETGELFF.

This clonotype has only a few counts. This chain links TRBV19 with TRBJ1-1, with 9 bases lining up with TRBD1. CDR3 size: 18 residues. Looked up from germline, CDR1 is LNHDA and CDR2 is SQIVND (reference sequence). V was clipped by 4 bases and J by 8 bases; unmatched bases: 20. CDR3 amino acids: CASSSTRAGDRDFGEAFF. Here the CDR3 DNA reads TGTGCCAGTAGTAGTACCCGCGCCGGGGACAGGGATTTCGGGGAAGCTTTCTTT.

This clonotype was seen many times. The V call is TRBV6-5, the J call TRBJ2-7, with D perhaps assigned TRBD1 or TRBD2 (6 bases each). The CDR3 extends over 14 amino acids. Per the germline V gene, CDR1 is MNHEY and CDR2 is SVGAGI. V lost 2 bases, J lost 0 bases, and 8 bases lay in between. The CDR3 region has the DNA TGTGCCAGCAGTTACAGGGGGGACTCCTACGAGCAGTACTTC. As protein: CASSYRGDSYEQYF.

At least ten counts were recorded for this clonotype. The CDR3 sequence is CASSVTGTGTEAFF. DNA for the CDR3: TGCGCCAGCAGCGTAACAGGGACCGGCACTGAAGCTTTCTTT. J is TRBJ1-1 and V is TRBV5-1; D is possibly TRBD1 (6 bases). The CDR3 totals 14 residues. V dropped 4 bases and J dropped 4 bases, with 14 bases sitting between them. Germline assignment: CDR1 SGHRS and CDR2 YFSETQ.

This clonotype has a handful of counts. The CDR3 region has the DNA TGTGCCAGCAGCCAAGATGCGACGGGACTAGTGGGGCACGAGCAGTACTTC. It codes for CASSQDATGLVGHEQYF. The chain carries TRBV3-1 and TRBJ2-7, with 8 bases identical to TRBD2. The V and J ends lost 0 bases and 5 bases, in that order; junction bases with no gene match: 12. This CDR3 region has 17 residues. Germline V gene data show CDR1 as LGHDT and CDR2 as YNNKEL (reference sequence).

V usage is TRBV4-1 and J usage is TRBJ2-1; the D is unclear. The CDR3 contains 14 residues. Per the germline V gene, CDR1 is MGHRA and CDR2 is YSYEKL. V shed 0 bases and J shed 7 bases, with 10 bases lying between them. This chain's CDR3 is CASSQDQAINEQFF. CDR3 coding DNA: TGCGCCAGCAGCCAAGATCAGGCCATAAATGAGCAGTTCTTC.

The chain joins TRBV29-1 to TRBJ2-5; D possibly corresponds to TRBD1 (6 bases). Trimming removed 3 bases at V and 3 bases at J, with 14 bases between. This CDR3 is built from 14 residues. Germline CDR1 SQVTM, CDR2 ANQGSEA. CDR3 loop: CSVDGQSKKETQYF. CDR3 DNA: TGCAGCGTTGACGGACAGAGCAAAAAAGAGACCCAGTACTTC.

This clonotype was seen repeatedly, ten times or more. The CDR3 sequence: CASSWRGLIGNEQFF. CDR3 in DNA: TGTGCCAGCAGCTGGAGGGGCCTCATAGGAAATGAGCAGTTCTTC. The chain joins TRBV12-3 or TRBV12-4 to TRBJ2-1, with a possible D match to TRBD2 (6 bases). CDR3 length: 15 amino acids. The germline V and J ends were trimmed by 6 bases and 7 bases, with 19 bases remaining between them.

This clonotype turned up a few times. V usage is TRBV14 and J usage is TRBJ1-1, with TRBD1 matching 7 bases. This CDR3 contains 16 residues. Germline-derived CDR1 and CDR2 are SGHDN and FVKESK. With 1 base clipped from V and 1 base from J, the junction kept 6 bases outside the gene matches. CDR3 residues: CASSQGQGAWNTEAFF. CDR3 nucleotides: TGTGCCAGCAGCCAAGGACAGGGCGCATGGAACACTGAAGCTTTCTTT.

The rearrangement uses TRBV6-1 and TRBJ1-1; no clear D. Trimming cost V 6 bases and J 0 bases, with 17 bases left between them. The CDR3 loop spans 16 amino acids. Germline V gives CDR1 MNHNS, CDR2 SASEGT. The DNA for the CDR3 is TGTGCCAGCAGCCACCCTGTCGACTTCCTGAACACTGAAGCTTTCTTT. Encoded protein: CASSHPVDFLNTEAFF.

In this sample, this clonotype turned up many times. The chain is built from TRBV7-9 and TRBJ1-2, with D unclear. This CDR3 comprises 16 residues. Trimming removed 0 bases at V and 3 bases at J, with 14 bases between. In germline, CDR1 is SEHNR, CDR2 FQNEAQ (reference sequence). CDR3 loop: CASSLASEQLDYGYTF. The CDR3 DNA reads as TGTGCCAGCAGCTTAGCGTCGGAACAGTTGGACTATGGCTACACCTTC.

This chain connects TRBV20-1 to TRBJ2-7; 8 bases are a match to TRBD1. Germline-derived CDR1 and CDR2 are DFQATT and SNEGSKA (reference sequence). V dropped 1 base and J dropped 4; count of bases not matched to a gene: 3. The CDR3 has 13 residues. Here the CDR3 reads CSARGTGQYEQYF. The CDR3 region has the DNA TGCAGTGCTAGAGGGACAGGGCAGTACGAGCAGTACTTC.

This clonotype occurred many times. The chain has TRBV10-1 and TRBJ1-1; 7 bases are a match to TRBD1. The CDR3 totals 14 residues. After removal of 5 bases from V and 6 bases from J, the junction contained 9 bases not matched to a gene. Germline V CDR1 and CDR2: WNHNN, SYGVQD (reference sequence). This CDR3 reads CASSTGQQTAEAFF. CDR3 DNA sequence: TGCGCCAGCAGTACGGGACAGCAAACCGCTGAAGCTTTCTTT.

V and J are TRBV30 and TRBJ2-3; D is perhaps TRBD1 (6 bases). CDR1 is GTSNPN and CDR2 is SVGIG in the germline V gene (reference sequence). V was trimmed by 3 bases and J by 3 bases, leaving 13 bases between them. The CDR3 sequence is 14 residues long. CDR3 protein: CAWSLGGITDTQYF. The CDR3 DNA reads TGTGCCTGGAGCCTAGGGGGAATTACAGATACGCAGTATTTT.

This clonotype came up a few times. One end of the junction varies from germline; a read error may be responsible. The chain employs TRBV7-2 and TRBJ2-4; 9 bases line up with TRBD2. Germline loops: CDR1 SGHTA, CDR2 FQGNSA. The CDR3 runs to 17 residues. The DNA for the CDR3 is TGTGCCAGCGGCTTAGGCTTTCTGCGGGAGGGGGGGAACATTCAGTACTTC. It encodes CASGLGFLREGGNIQYF.

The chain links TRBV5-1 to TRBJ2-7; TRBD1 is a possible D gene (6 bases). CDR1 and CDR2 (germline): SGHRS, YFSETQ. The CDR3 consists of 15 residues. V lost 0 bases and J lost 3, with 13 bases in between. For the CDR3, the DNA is TGCGCCAGCAGCTTGGGGACAGACGACCTCTACGAGCAGTACTTC. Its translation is CASSLGTDDLYEQYF.

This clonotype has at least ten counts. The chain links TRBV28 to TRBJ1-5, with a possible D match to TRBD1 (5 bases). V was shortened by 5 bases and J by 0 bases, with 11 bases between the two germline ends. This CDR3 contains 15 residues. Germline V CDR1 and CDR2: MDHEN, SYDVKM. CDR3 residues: CASSTGTVSNQPQHF. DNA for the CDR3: TGTGCCAGCAGTACGGGGACGGTTAGCAATCAGCCCCAGCATTTT.

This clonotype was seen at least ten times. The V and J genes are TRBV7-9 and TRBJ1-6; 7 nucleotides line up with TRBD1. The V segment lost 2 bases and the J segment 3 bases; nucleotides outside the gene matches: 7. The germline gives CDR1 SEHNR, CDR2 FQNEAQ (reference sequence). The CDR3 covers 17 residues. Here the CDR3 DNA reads TGTGCCAGCAGCTTACCCGCGGGACAGAGCTATAATTCACCCCTCCACTTT. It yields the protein CASSLPAGQSYNSPLHF. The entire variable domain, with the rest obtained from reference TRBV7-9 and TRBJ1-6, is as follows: DTGVSQNPRHKITKRGQNVTFRCDPISEHNRLYWYRQTLGQGPEFLTYFQNEAQLEKSRLLSDRFSAERPKGSFSTLEIQRTEQGDSAMYLCASSLPAGQSYNSPLHFGNGTRLTVT.